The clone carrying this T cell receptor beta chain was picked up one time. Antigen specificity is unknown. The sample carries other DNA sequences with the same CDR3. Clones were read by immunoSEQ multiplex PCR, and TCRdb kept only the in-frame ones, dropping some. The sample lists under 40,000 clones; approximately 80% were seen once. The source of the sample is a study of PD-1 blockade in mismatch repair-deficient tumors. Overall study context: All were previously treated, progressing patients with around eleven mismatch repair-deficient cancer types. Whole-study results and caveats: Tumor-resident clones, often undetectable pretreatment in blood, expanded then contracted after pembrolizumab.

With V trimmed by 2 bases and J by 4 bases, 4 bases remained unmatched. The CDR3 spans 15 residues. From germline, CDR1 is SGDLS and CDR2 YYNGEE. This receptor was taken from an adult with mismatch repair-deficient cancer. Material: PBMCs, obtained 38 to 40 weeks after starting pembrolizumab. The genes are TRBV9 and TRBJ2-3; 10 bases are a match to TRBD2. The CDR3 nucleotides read TGTGCCAGCAGCGTGGCTAGCGGGAGCCCAGATACGCAGTATTTT. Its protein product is CASSVASGSPDTQYF.